The 5 T cell receptor beta chains presented below share a single source sample, sequenced in a study of T cell responses to AZD1222 COVID-19 vaccine. Assay: immunoSEQ multiplex PCR; the TCRdb copy retains only in-frame clones and omits some. The sample holds 80,000 to 90,000 clones, approximately 88% seen once. The sequencing here drew on peripheral blood, taken on day 0 of MenACWY control vaccination. The receptors come from an adult in good health.

The chain carries TRBV18 and TRBJ1-2; D possibly corresponds to TRBD1 (6 bases). Germline CDR1 reads KGHSH; CDR2 reads LQKENI. Trimming pared 3 bases from V and 1 base from J, leaving 9 bases between. The CDR3 consists of 14 residues. This chain's CDR3 is CASSPPGDNYGYTF. In DNA form, the CDR3 reads TGTGCCAGCTCACCCCCAGGGGATAACTATGGCTACACCTTC.

This clone was seen only once. This chain joins TRBV6-5 and TRBJ2-4; the D gene could be TRBD1 or TRBD2 (5 bases each). The CDR3 runs 14 residues. Germline values: CDR1 MNHEY, CDR2 SVGAGI. V lost 6 bases and J 6 bases, leaving 15 bases between the germline ends. CDR3 coding DNA: TGTGCCAGCAGCCCAGAGGGGAGTGGAAACATTCAGTACTTC. Translating it yields CASSPEGSGNIQYF.

The rearrangement joins TRBV4-3 to TRBJ2-7; D gene unclear. CDR3 length: 12 residues. The V end lost 2 bases, the J end lost 5 bases, and 7 bases lay between the germline ends. CDR1 and CDR2 (germline): LGHNA, YSLEER. The CDR3 coding sequence is TGCGCCAGCAGCCAACCCGGTAACGAGCAGTACTTC. This translates into CASSQPGNEQYF.

This clone was seen once. The chain joins TRBV4-2 to TRBJ1-1; no definite D call. Germline assignment: CDR1 LGHNA and CDR2 YNFKEQ. This CDR3 comprises 15 residues. The V gene lost 3 bases and the J gene lost 4 bases, with 15 bases spanning the gap. CDR3 residues: CASSHYSSSSTEAFF. In DNA, the CDR3 is TGTGCCAGCAGCCATTACAGCTCATCCAGCACTGAAGCTTTCTTT.

This clone has just a few counts. DNA for the CDR3: TGTGCCAGCAGCCCCTTCGGACGGTACAATGAGCAGTTCTTC. Translation: CASSPFGRYNEQFF. V usage is TRBV3-1 (or the pseudogene TRBV3-2) and J usage is TRBJ2-1; D gene uncertain. CDR1 and CDR2 (germline): LGHDT, YNNKEL (reference sequence). The V end lost 4 bases, the J end lost 4 bases, and 11 bases lay between the germline ends. The CDR3 length is 14 residues.